Detailed here is one TCR beta chain. This clonotype was seen a handful of times. No antigen is known for it. No base quality values were provided; no much bigger clone lies one nucleotide off. The data originate from a study of human T cells and chemical hapten exposure listed by TCRdb under 2021. Describing the broader study: For sensitization, 2% DPC in acetone was applied to an approximately 2 cm by approximately 2 cm area of upper inner arm skin. Throughout the study period of around 24 weeks, patients also received therapeutic DPC doses to the scalp every week. The mostly female patient cohort included alopecia areata with under or over 50% scalp involvement, alopecia totalis and alopecia universalis. Libraries were combined into a pool for sequencing, and differences in TCR yield between samples came mainly from small differences in library volumes within the pool. Blood samples were taken from patients before sensitization (week 0) and at 2, 6 and about 24 weeks after DPC sensitization. Patch testing was done on the upper back using Finn chambers containing 0.01% DPC, and results were scored after 6 days according to International Contact Dermatitis Research Group standards. Roughly 30 alopecia patients gave blood for TCR sequencing at one to four time points (pre-sensitization, 2, 6 and 24 weeks). Peripheral blood TCR repertoire changes were tracked in vivo in alopecia patients during primary and secondary sensitization to the hapten diphenylcyclopropenone (DPC). Paper-wide results and their limitations: After repeated subsampling, changes were observed in the strength of the expansion versus patch-test correlation and in the threshold at which the correlation became significant. Alopecia, a presumed autoimmune disease, was present in all patients, so the immune response of the patients might differ from that of healthy individuals. The number of PT1 expanded TCRs positively correlated with patch test score, significant at thresholds 8, 16 and 32 but not 4. DPC sensitization did not change the number of TCRs with a frequency above 1 in 1000, and there was no evidence of changes in global repertoire structure. Compared with pre-sensitization or healthy control sets, expanded TCRs formed significantly more large CDR3 similarity clusters, which is consistent with antigen-driven responses.

Library method: RACE. The reads were generated on a NextSeq 500. Library preparation attached unique molecular identifiers to individual cDNA molecules for quantitative, reproducible TCR counting. For every blood RNA sample, sequencing covered both the TCR alpha and TCR beta chains. Regarding the original processing steps: The median number of TCRs per sample was approximately 93,000, ranging from about 20,000 to 750,000. The Decombinator software suite was used to annotate the V, J and CDR3 of the TCR reads. Every sample was subsampled to the same number of TCRs (28,000) for the PS versus PT1 abundance plots. TCRs were defined as expanded if absent before sensitization and observed at least eight times at the 2-week time point. TCRdb itself trimmed the public reads at Q25 with fastp, ran MiXCR and retained productive beta chains. One record per CDR3 amino acid sequence lists the most common genes and DNA. The V and J calls shown here were made by TCRdb, not taken from the authors' results. The sample table shows approximately 110,000 distinct CDR3 sequences, and about 34% are seen once. The top ten clones comprise less than 3% of the sample.

The time point tag for this specimen amounts to: patch test 3, about 24 weeks after DPC sensitization. The treatment or condition label, as the study defines it: therapeutic diphenylcyclopropenone sensitization with weekly scalp DPC. At each patch-test visit, blood was drawn before the patch test was applied. To be eligible, patients had to be aged 18 to 70, diagnosed with alopecia and judged suitable for DPC therapy, while pregnant patients were excluded. Total RNA was extracted from unfractionated whole blood that had been collected in Tempus Blood RNA tubes. The cysteine opens and the phenylalanine closes a CDR3 of 15 amino acids. Of the read, only the CDR3 DNA is kept; its 45 bases are in frame from base 1. The junction carries 9 bases between V and J, which are trimmed by 0 bases and 2 bases respectively. Taken from the germline V gene, the CDR1 and CDR2 loops are SGHRS and YFSETQ.

The receptor was derived from a man between 35 and 55 years old with alopecia areata. Some clones in this sample may be carry-over from other donors' samples. This material consisted of whole blood, taken in connection with sensitization to the hapten diphenylcyclopropenone (DPC). The chain links TRBV5-1 with TRBJ2-1; there is no confident call for the D gene. The CDR3 sequence is CASSLDTKAYNEQFF. The DNA sequence is as follows: TGCGCCAGCAGCTTGGATACAAAAGCCTACAATGAGCAGTTCTTC. The CDR3, completed at both ends by the reference TRBV5-1 and TRBJ2-1 genes, gives the full variable domain KAGVTQTPRYLIKTRGQQVTLSCSPISGHRSVSWYQQTPGQGLQFLFEYFSETQRNKGNFPGRFSGRQFSNSRSEMNVSTLELGDSALYLCASSLDTKAYNEQFFGPGTRLTVL.